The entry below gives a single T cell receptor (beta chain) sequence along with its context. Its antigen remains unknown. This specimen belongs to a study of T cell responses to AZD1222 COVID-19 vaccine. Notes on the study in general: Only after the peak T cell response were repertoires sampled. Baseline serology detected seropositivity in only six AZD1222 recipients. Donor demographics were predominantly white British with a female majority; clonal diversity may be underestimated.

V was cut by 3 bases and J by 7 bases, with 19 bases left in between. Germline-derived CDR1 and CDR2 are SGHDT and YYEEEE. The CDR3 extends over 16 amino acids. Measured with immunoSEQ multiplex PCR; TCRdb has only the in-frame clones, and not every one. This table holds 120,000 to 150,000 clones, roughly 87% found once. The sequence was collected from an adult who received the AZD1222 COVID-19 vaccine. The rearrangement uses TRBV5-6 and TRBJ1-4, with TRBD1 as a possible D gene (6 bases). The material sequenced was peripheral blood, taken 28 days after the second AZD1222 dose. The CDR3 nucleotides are TGTGCCAGCAGCTCGCGGTGGGGGGCGATTAGTGAAAAACTGTTTTTT. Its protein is CASSSRWGAISEKLFF.